This TCR beta chain came from a study of CD8 T cells in Susac syndrome. Random hexamers primed reverse transcription of about 0.5 to 1 ug RNA. TCRdb re-called the immunoSEQ multiplex PCR reads through MiXCR, storing one row per CDR3 protein. Here the sample spans around 120,000 distinct CDR3 sequences, about 94% being singletons. Germline CDR1 and CDR2: SEHNR and FQNEAQ (reference sequence). The CDR3 sequence is 14 residues long. V was cut by 5 bases and J by 7 bases, with 12 bases left in between. The sequenced sample was CD4+ T cells from PBMCs. This TCR came from a human donor with multiple sclerosis. The chain combines TRBV7-9 with TRBJ1-6; D remains unclear. CDR3 region: CASSILGGNSPLHF. Here the CDR3 DNA reads TGTGCCAGCAGCATCCTTGGAGGAAATTCACCCCTCCACTTT.